The entry below describes one T cell receptor (beta chain). Its antigen is unknown. The sample holds no much larger clone one base away, and base qualities are not on file. Collaborating institutions collected whole blood in K2EDTA tubes following their own protocols. For TCRbeta analysis, collaborators shipped samples in one of three forms: frozen whole blood, isolated PBMCs, or DNA extracted from either of those sample types. The data were taken from a study of blood T cell repertoires in COVID-19 (dated by TCRdb to the early 2020s). Regarding the complete study: The collaborator samples originated in the United States, Italy and Spain and spanned the acute and convalescent phases of COVID-19. The repertoires were released in a freely available public database meant as a resource for research on the immune response to SARS-CoV-2. Nearly every sample came with metadata listing a de-identified subject ID, COVID-19 status, age in years and sex. Where available, HLA class I and class II types were taken from metadata supplied by the sample provider and were not determined by assay-based typing. Deeply sampled blood TCRbeta repertoires from subjects exposed to, actively infected with, or recovered from COVID-19 were included in the dataset. Samples came from the ongoing ImmuneRACE study (first 160 participants) plus 1,254 subjects from 6 global collaborators. The material from the prospective study consisted of cDNA or gDNA derived from T cells, B-cell-depleted T cells, or PBMCs.

TCRbeta CDR3 regions were amplified from genomic DNA by means of the immunoSEQ Assay, a bias-controlled multiplex PCR. The authors' analysis ran thus. The number of nucleated cells in each sample was estimated from the amplification of reference gene primers within the assay. To quantify the absolute abundance of each unique TCRbeta CDR3 rearrangement, sequence reads were collapsed and filtered. For each sample, productive Simpson clonality was calculated as the square root of Simpson's diversity index over productive rearrangements. Entries here come from immuneACCESS through TCRdb and include only in-frame sequences with V and J called. Some clones fail to appear in such tables; in the studies checked, an unresolved V gene covers under half of the shortfall, and the cause of the remainder is unknown. V, J and clone size derive from that table, while D and trimming were established from the DNA sequence. The sample table holds around 47,000 clones, of which approximately 86% were seen once. Clones ranked in the top ten supply roughly 21% of the sample.

The study at large found these results: The amount of clinical and demographic metadata varied by source and participant and was provided uncurated.

Input material: peripheral blood. This sequence was found in an elderly woman in a cohort sampled during active or convalescent COVID-19.

The DNA sequence is given as TGTGCCAGCAGCAAGGGACTAGCGGGAGGGAATGAGCAGTTCTTC. It specifies CASSKGLAGGNEQFF. The sequence is built from TRBV6-6 and TRBJ2-1; 16 central bases correspond to TRBD2. The V end gives up 6 bases and the J end 7 bases, leaving 3 bases in the junction not matched to a gene. CDR1 and CDR2 (MNHNY, SVGAGI) derive from the germline V gene (reference sequence). From the cysteine through the phenylalanine, the CDR3 covers 15 amino acids. Left in the record is the CDR3 DNA by itself, 45 bases read in frame from the first base.